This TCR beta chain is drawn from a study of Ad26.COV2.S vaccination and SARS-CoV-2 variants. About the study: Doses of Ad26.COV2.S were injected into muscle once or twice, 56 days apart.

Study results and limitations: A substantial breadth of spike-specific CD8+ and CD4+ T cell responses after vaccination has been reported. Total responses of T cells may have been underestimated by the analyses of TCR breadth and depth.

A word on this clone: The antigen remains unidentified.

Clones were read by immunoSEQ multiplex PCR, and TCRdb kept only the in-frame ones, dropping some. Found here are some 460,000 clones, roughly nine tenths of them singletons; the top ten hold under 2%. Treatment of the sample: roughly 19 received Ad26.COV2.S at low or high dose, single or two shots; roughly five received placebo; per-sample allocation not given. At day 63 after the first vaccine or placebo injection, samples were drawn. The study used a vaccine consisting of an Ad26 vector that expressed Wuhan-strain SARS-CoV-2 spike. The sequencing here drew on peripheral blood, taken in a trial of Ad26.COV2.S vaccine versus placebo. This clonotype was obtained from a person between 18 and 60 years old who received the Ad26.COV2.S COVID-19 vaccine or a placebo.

Written as DNA, the CDR3 is TGTGCCAGCACCCTGAGGGTGGGGAGCTCCTACAATGAGCAGTTCTTC. This codes for CASTLRVGSSYNEQFF. The rearrangement joins TRBV28 to TRBJ2-1; D is perhaps TRBD2 (5 bases). The CDR3 is 16 residues long. Germline V CDR1 and CDR2: MDHEN, SYDVKM. V shed 7 bases and J shed 0 bases, with 16 bases lying between them.